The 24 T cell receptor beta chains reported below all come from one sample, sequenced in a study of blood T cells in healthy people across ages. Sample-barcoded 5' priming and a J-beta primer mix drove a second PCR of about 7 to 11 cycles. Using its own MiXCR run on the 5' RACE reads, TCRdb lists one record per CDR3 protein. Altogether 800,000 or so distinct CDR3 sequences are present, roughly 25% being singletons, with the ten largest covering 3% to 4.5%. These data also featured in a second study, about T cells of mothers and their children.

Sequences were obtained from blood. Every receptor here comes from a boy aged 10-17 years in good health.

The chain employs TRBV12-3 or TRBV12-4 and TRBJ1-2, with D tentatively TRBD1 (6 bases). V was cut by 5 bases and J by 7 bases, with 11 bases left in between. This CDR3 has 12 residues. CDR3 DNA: TGTGCCAGCAGTCCAAACAGGGTTGGCTACACCTTC. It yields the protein CASSPNRVGYTF.

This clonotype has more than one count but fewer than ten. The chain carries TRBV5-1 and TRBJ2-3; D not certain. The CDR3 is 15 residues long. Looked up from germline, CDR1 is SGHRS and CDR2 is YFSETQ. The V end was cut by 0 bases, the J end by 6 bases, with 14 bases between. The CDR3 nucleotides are TGCGCCAGCAGCTTGGCTACCCGGCGAGAGGATACGCAGTATTTT. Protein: CASSLATRREDTQYF.

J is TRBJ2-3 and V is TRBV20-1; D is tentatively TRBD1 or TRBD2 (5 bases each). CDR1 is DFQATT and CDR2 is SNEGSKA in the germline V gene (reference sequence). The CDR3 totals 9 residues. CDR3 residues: CGDADTQYF. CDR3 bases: TGCGGGGACGCAGATACGCAGTATTTT.

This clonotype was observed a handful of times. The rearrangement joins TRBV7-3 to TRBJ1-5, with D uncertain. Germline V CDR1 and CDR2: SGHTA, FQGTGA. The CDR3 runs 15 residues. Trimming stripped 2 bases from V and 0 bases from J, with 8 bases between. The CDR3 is CASSLERDSNQPQHF. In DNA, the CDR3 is TGTGCCAGCAGCTTAGAACGGGATAGCAATCAGCCCCAGCATTTT.

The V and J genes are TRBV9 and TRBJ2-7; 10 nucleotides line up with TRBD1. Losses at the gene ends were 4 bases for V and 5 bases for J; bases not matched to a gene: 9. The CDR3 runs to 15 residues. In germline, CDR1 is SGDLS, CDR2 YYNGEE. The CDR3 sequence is CASSPLGQGIDEQYF. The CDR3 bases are TGTGCCAGCAGCCCTCTGGGACAGGGGATCGACGAGCAGTACTTC.

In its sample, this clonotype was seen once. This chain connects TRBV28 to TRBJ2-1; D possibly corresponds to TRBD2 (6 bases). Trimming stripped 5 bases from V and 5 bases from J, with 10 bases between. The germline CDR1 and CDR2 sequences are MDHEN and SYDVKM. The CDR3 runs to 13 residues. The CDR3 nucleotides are TGTGCCAGCAGTGAAGGGACTCACAATGAGCAGTTCTTC. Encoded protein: CASSEGTHNEQFF.

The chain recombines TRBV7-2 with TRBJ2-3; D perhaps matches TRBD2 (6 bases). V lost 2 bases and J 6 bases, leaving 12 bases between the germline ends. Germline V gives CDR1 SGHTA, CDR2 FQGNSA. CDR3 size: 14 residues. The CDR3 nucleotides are TGTGCCAGCAGCTTATCCGCGGGGTGGGATACGCAGTATTTT. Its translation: CASSLSAGWDTQYF.

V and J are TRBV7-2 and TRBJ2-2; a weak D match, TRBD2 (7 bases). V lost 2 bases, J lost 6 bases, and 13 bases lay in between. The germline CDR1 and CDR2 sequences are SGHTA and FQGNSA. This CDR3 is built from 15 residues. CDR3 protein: CASSLRRGGSGELFF. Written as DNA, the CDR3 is TGTGCCAGCAGCTTACGGAGGGGGGGGTCCGGGGAGCTGTTTTTT.

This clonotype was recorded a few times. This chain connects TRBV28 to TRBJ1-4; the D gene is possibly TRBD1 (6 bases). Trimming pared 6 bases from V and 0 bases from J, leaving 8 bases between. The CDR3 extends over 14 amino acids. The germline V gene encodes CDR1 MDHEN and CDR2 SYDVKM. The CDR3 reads CASRDSATNEKLFF. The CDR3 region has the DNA TGTGCCAGCAGGGACAGTGCAACTAATGAAAAACTGTTTTTT.

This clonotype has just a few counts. CDR3 DNA sequence: TGCAGTGCTAGAGATCCCCAGCGGGAGTTAGAGACCCAGTACTTC. Translating it yields CSARDPQRELETQYF. This chain connects TRBV20-1 to TRBJ2-5; 8 bases fit TRBD2. Germline V lookup: CDR1 DFQATT, CDR2 SNEGSKA (reference sequence). Unmatched junction bases numbered 7, after V lost 0 bases and J lost 4 bases. The CDR3 is made up of 15 amino acids.

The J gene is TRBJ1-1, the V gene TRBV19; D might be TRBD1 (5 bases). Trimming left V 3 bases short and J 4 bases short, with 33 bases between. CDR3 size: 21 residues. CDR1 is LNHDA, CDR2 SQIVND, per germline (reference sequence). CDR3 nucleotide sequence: TGTGCCAGTAGTATGGTGGTCCTAATGGGGCACCCGGATCTTCCGACCACTGAAGCTTTCTTT. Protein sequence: CASSMVVLMGHPDLPTTEAFF.

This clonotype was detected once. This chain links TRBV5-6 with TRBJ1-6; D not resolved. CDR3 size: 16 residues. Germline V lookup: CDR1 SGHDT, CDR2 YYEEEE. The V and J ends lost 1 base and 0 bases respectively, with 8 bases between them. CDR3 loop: CASSLRHSSYNSPLHF. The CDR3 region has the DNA TGTGCCAGCAGCTTGCGGCATAGCTCCTATAATTCACCCCTCCACTTT.

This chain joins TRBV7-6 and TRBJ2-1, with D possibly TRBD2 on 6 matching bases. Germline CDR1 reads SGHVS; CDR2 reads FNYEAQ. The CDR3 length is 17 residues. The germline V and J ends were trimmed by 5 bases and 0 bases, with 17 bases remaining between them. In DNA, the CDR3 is TGTGCCAGCAGCACGCGCCTCGGGAGAAGCTCCTACAATGAGCAGTTCTTC. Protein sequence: CASSTRLGRSSYNEQFF.

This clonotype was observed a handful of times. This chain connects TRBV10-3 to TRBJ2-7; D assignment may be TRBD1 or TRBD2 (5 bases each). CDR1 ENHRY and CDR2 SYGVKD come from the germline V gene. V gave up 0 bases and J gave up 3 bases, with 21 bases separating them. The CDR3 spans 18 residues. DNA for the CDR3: TGTGCCATCAGTGAGTCGACGGGACCGGGCATCGAATTCTACGAGCAGTACTTC. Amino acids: CAISESTGPGIEFYEQYF.

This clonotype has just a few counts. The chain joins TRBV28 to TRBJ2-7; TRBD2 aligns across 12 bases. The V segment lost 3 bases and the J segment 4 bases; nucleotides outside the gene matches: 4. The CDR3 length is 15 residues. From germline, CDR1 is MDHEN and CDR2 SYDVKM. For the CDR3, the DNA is TGTGCCAGCAGTTTGGACCTAGCGGGAGGGTACGAGCAGTACTTC. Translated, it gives CASSLDLAGGYEQYF.

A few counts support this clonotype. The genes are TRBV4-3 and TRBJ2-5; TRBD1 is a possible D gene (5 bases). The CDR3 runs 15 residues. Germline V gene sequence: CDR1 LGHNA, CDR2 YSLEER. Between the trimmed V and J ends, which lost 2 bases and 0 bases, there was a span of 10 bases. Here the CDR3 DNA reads TGCGCCAGCAGCCAATGGTCAGGGTACCAAGAGACCCAGTACTTC. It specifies CASSQWSGYQETQYF.

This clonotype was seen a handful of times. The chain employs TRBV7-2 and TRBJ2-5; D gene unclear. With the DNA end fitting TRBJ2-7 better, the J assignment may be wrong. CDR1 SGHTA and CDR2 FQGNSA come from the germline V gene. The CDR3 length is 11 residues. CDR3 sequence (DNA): TGTGCCAGCAGCTTAACCATCGAGCAGTACTTC. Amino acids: CASSLTIEQYF.

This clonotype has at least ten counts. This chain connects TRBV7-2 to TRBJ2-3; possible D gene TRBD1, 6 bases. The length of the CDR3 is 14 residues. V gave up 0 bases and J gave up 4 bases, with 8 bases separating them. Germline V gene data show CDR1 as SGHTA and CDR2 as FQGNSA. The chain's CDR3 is CASSLATGSDTQYF. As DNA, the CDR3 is TGTGCCAGCAGCTTAGCGACAGGATCAGATACGCAGTATTTT.

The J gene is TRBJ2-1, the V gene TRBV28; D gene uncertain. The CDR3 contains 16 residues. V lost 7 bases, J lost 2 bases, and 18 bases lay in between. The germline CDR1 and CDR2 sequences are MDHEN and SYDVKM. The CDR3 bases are TGTGCCAGCACCCCTGGGGATAGGGCAGCCTACAATGAGCAGTTCTTC. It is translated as CASTPGDRAAYNEQFF. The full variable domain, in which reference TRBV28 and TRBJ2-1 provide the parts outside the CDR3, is DVKVTQSSRYLVKRTGEKVFLECVQDMDHENMFWYRQDPGLGLRLIYFSYDVKMKEKGDIPEGYSVSREKKERFSLILESASTNQTSMYLCASTPGDRAAYNEQFFGPGTRLTVL.

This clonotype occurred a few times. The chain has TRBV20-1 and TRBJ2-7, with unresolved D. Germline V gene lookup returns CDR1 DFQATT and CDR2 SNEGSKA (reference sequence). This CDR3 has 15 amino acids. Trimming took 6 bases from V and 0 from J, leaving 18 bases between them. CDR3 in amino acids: CSASEKGFGSYEQYF. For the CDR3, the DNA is TGCAGTGCCTCGGAGAAGGGATTCGGCTCCTACGAGCAGTACTTC.

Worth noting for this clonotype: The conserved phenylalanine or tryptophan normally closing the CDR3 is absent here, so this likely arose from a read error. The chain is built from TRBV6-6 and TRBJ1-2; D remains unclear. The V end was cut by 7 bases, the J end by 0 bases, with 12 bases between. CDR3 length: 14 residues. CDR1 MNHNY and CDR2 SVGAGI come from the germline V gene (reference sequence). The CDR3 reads CASTDPGTNYGYTV. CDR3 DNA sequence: TGTGCCAGCACCGACCCGGGAACTAACTATGGCTACACCGTC.

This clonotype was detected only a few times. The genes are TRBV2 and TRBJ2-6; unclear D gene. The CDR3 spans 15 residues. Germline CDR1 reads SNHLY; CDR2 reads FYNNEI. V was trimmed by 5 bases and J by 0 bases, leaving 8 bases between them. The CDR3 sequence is CASSFMSSGANVLTF. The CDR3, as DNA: TGTGCCAGCAGTTTCATGAGCTCTGGGGCCAACGTCCTGACTTTC.

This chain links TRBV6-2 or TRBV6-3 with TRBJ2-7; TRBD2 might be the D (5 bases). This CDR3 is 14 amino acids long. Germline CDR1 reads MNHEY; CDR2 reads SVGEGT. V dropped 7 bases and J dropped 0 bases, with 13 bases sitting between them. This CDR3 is CASMMRASSYEQYF. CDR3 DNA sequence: TGTGCCAGCATGATGAGGGCGAGCTCCTACGAGCAGTACTTC.

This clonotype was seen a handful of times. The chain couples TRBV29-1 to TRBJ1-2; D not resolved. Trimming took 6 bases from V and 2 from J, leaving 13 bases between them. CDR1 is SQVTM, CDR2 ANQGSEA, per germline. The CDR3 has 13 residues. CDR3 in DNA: TGCAGCGTCGCTGGACGGATGAACTATGGCTACACCTTC. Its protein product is CSVAGRMNYGYTF.